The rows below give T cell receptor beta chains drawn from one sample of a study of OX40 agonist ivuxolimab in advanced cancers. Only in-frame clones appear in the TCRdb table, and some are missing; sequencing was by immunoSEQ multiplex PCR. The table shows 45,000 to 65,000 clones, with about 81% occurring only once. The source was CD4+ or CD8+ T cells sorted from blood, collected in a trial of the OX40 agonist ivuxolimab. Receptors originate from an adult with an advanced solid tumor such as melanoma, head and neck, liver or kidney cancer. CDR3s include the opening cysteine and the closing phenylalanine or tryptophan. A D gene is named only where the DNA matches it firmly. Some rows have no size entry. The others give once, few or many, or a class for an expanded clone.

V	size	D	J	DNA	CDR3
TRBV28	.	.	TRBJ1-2	TGTGCCAGCAGTTCTATCCGTTGGGGGGGGCTTAACTATGGCTACACCTTC	CASSSIRWGGLNYGYTF
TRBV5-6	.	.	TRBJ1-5	TGTGCCAGCAGCTTGGCCGGTAGGGGGAGCAATCAGCCCCAGCATTTT	CASSLAGRGSNQPQHF
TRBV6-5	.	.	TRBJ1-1	TGTGCCAGCAGTTACGGTCCCGAGGCTTTCTTT	CASSYGPEAFF
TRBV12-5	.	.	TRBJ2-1	TGTGCGGGGGGTCCGTACAATGAGCAGTTCTTC	CAGGPYNEQFF
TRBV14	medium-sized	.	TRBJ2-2	TGTGCCAGCAGCCAAGTAGTCGGGGCGGGGGCCTACACCGGGGAGCTGTTTTTT	CASSQVVGAGAYTGELFF
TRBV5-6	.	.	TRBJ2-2	TGTGCCAGCAGTAGCCCGGGGTCAGGCACCGGGGAGCTGTTTTTT	CASSSPGSGTGELFF
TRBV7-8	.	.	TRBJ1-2	TGTGCCAGCAGCTCCGATAGCGGAGGCTACACCTTC	CASSSDSGGYTF
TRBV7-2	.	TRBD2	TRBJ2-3	TGTGCCAGTTCGACTAGCGGGGGTTCGCCAGATACGCAGTATTTT	CASSTSGGSPDTQYF
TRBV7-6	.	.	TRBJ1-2	TGTGCCAGCAGCTTAGGGACAGTTGATGGCTACACCTTC	CASSLGTVDGYTF
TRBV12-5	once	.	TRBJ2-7	TGTGCTAGTGGTTTGGTTACTATTTTATACGTGGGGTACTTC	CASGLVTILYVGYF
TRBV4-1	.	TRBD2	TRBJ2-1	TGCGCCAGCAGCCAAGGCCCTAGCGGGGGGGCCATCAATGAGCAGTTCTTC	CASSQGPSGGAINEQFF
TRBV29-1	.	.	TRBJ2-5	TGCAGCGTTGAGGCATCAGGAGCCCGGATCGAGACCCAGTACTTC	CSVEASGARIETQYF
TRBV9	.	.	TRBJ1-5	TGTGCCAGCAGCGGGGGGGGCCATAGCAATCAGCCCCAGCATTTT	CASSGGGHSNQPQHF
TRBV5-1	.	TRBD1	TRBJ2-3	TGCGCCAGCAGCCCGGACAGGAGCACAGATACGCAGTATTTT	CASSPDRSTDTQYF
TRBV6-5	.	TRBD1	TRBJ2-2	TGTGCCAGCAGAAAAGACAGGGCGAACACCGGGGAGCTGTTTTTT	CASRKDRANTGELFF
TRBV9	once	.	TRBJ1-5	TGTGCCAGCAGCGTAGACCCCCAGGGTCCCTCGCCCCAGCATTTT	CASSVDPQGPSPQHF
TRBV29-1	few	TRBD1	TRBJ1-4	TGCAGCGTTCGAATCACAGGGGGCGAAAAACTGTTTTTT	CSVRITGGEKLFF
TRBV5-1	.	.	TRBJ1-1	TGCGCCAGCAGCTCGCGGGGGGAGGCGAACACTGAAGCTTTCTTT	CASSSRGEANTEAFF
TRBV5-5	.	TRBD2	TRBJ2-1	TGTGCCAGCAGCGCCGGGACTAGACTTTACAATGAGCAGTTCTTC	CASSAGTRLYNEQFF
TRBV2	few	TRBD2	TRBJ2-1	TGTGCCAGCAGGGCGGACGGCGGGGGGGTCGGCTATGAGCAGTTCTTC	CASRADGGGVGYEQFF
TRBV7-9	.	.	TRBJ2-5	TGTGCCAGCAGCTTTCACGGGGCCCAAGAGACCCAGTACTTC	CASSFHGAQETQYF
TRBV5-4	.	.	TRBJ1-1	TGTGCCAGCAGCTTTAGGGGCGCCGGGTCCACTGAAGCTTTCTTT	CASSFRGAGSTEAFF
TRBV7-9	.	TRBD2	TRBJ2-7	TGTGCCAGCAGCGTCCTTAGCGGGGGGAGCTCCTACGAGCAGTACTTC	CASSVLSGGSSYEQYF
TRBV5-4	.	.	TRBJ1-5	TGTGCCAGCAGCTTGGGAGCTGGGCAGCCCCAGCATTTT	CASSLGAGQPQHF
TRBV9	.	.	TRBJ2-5	TGTGCCAGCAGCGTAGATTTGGGGGAGAGTGCGACCCAGTACTTC	CASSVDLGESATQYF
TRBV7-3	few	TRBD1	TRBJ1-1	TGTGCCAGCAGCTTAACGGGGACAGGAGAAGCTTTCTTT	CASSLTGTGEAFF
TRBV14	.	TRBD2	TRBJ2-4	TGTGCCAGCAGCCACACCGGGACTAGCGGAAACATTCAGTACTTC	CASSHTGTSGNIQYF
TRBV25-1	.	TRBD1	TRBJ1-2	TGTGCCAGCAGTGAATGGGGGACAGGGGTCGGCTACACCTTC	CASSEWGTGVGYTF
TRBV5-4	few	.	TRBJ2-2	TGTGCCAGCAGTTATGGACAGACGGGGGAGCTGTTTTTT	CASSYGQTGELFF
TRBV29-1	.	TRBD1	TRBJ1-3	TGCAGCGTTGGACAGGGGTCTGGAAACACCATATATTTT	CSVGQGSGNTIYF
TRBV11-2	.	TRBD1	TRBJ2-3	TGTGCCAGCAGCCCCTGGACAGGGAGCACAGATACGCAGTATTTT	CASSPWTGSTDTQYF
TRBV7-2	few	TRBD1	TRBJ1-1	TGTGCCAGCAGCTCGACAGGGGAAACTGAAGCTTTCTTT	CASSSTGETEAFF